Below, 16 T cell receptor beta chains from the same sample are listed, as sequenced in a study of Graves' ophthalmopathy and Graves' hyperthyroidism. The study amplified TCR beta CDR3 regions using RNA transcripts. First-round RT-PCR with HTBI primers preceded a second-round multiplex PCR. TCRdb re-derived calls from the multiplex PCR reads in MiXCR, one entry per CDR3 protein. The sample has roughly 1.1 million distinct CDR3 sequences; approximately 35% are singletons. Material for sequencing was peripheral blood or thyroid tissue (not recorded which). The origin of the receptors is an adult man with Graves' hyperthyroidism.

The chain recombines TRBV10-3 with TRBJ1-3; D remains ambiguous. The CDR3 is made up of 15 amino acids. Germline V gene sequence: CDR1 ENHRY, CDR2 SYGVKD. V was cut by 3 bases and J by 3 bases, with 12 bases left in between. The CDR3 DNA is TGTGCCATCAGTGACCGGGCCTTTAATGGAAACACCATATATTTT. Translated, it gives CAISDRAFNGNTIYF.

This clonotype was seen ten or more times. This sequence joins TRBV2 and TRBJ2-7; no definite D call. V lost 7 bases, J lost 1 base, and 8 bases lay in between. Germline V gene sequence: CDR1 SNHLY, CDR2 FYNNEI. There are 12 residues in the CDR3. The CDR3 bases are TGTGCCAGCATTTATCGATCCTACGAGCAGTACTTC. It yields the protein CASIYRSYEQYF.

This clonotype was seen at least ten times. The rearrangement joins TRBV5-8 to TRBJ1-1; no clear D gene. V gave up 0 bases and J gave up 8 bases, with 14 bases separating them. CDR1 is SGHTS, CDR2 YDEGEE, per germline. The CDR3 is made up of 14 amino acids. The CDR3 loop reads CASSLGTLRKEAFF. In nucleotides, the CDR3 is TGTGCCAGCAGCTTGGGAACTCTACGGAAAGAAGCTTTCTTT.

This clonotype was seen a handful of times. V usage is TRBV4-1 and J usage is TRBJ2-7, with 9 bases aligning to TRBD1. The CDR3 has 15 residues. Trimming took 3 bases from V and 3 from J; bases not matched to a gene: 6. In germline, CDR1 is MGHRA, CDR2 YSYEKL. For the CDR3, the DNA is TGCGCCAGCAGCCATGAGGGACAGGGAGTCTACGAGCAGTACTTC. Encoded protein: CASSHEGQGVYEQYF.

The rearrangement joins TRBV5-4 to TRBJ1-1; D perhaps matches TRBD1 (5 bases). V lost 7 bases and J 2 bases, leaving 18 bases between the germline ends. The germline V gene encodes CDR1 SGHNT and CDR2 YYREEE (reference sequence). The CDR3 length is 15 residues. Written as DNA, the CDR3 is TGTGCCAGCGGGGCTGAAAGGGCCCAAAACACTGAAGCTTTCTTT. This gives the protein CASGAERAQNTEAFF.

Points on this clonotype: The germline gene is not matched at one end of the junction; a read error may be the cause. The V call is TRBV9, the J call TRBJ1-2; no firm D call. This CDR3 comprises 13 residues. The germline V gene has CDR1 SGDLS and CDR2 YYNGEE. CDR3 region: CACRPNNAYGYTF. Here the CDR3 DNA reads TGTGCCTGCAGACCTAACAATGCCTATGGCTACACCTTC. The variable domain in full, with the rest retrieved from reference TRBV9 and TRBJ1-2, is DSGVTQTPKHLITATGQRVTLRCSPRSGDLSVYWYQQSLDQGLQFLIQYYNGEERAKGNILERFSAQQFPDLHSELNLSSLELGDSALYFCACRPNNAYGYTFGSGTRLTVV.

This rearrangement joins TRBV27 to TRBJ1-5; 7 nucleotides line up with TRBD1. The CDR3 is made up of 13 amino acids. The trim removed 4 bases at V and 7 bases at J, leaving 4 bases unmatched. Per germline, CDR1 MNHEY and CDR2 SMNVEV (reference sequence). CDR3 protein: CASSSRDRQPQHF. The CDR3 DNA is TGTGCCAGCAGTTCTAGGGACAGACAGCCCCAGCATTTT.

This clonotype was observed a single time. Here the CDR3 DNA reads TGTGCCAGCAGCTTCAGCGGGAGTCCAGATACGCAGTATTTT. As protein: CASSFSGSPDTQYF. The rearrangement links TRBV5-6 to TRBJ2-3; 8 positions agree with TRBD2. The CDR3 covers 14 residues. CDR1 is SGHDT, CDR2 YYEEEE, per germline. The trim removed 2 bases at V and 4 bases at J, leaving 3 bases unmatched.

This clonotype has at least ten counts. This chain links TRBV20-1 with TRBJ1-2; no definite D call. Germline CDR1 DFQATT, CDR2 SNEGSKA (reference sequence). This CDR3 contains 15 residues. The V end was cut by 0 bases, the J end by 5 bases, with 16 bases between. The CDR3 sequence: CSARDLGRSLYGYTF. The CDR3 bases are TGCAGTGCTAGAGACCTAGGGCGAAGCCTATATGGCTACACCTTC.

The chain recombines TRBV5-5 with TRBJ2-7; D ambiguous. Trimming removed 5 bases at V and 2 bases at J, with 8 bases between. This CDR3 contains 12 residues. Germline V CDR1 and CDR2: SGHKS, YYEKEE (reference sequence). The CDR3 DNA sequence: TGTGCCAGCAGGTATGACACCTACGAGCAGTACTTC. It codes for CASRYDTYEQYF.

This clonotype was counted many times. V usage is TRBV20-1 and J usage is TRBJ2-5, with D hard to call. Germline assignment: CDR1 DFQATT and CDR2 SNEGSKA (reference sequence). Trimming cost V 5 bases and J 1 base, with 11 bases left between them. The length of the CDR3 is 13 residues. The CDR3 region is CSARTTPQETQYF. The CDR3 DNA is TGCAGTGCTCGGACGACCCCCCAAGAGACCCAGTACTTC.

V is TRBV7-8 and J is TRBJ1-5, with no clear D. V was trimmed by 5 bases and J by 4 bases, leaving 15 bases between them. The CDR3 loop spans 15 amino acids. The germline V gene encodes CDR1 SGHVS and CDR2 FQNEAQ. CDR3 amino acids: CASSPRTVGNQPQHF. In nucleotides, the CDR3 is TGTGCCAGCAGCCCCCGGACGGTCGGAAATCAGCCCCAGCATTTT.

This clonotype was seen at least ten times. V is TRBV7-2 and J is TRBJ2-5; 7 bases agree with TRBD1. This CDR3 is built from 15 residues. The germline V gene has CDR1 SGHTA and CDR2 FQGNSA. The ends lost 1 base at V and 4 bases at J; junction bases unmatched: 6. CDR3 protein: CASSLGGSGGETQYF. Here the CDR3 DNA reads TGTGCCAGCAGCTTAGGGGGCTCAGGGGGAGAGACCCAGTACTTC. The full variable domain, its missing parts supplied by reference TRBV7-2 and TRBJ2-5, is GAGVSQSPSNKVTEKGKDVELRCDPISGHTALYWYRQSLGQGLEFLIYFQGNSAPDKSGLPSDRFSAERTGGSVSTLTIQRTQQEDSAVYLCASSLGGSGGETQYFGPGTRLLVL.

The CDR3 here is CASSPRAVNTGELFF. The CDR3 coding sequence is TGTGCCAGCAGCCCGAGGGCGGTTAACACCGGGGAGCTGTTTTTT. The chain joins TRBV7-2 to TRBJ2-2; a possible D gene is TRBD2 (5 bases). Trimming removed 5 bases from V and 2 bases from J, with 12 bases in between. This CDR3 spans 15 amino acids. CDR1 and CDR2 (germline): SGHTA, FQGNSA.

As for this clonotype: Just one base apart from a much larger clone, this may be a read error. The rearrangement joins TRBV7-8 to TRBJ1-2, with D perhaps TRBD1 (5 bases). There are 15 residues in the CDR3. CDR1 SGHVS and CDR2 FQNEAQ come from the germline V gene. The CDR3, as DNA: TGTGCCGGCAGCCTAATTTGGGGGGGGAGCTATGGCTACACCTTC. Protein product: CAGSLIWGGSYGYTF.

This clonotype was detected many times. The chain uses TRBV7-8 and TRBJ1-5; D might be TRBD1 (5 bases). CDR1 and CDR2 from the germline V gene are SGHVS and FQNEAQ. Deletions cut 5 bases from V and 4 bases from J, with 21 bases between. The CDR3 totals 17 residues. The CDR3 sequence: CASSPSQRGGVNQPQHF. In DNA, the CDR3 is TGTGCCAGCAGCCCAAGCCAAAGGGGCGGAGTAAATCAGCCCCAGCATTTT.